Given below is one T cell receptor beta chain in context. The antigen is undetermined. The sample originates from a study of T cells in tuberculosis. About the study: A South African cohort included IGRA-negative adolescents, latently infected IGRA-positive adolescents and adults with active tuberculosis. General study findings and limits: Samples were chosen by availability of cryopreserved specimens. The TCR-beta difference was not significant; alpha differences partly reflected length.

Each donor contributed 90,000 to 100,000 T cells on average, unsorted. Profiling relied on immunoSEQ multiplex PCR, and the TCRdb table lists in-frame clones only, not all of them. The table has approximately 20,000 clones, around 97% seen once. This CDR3 spans 17 amino acids. With 5 bases clipped from V and 3 bases from J, the junction kept 13 bases outside the gene matches. Germline values: CDR1 SEHNR, CDR2 FQNEAQ (reference sequence). The sequenced material came from PBMCs. The clonotype originates from a donor aged 10-30 years with latent tuberculosis or without tuberculosis infection. This chain links TRBV7-9 with TRBJ1-2, with 9 bases that match TRBD1. The CDR3 protein is CASSARPDRGGDYGYTF. CDR3 nucleotide sequence: TGTGCCAGCAGCGCTCGTCCGGACAGGGGCGGGGACTATGGCTACACCTTC.